The rows below give T cell receptor beta chains drawn from one sample of a study of human T cells and chemical hapten exposure. TCRdb re-called the 5' RACE reads through MiXCR, storing one row per CDR3 protein. This sample has about 120,000 distinct CDR3 sequences; around 20% occur once, and the top ten carry approximately 2.6%. The receptor set was obtained from a human donor in good health. CDR3s include the opening cysteine and the closing phenylalanine or tryptophan. D genes are given only for firm matches. Where a row states a size, it is once, few, many or the class of an expanded clone; other rows omit it.

D,V,J,size,DNA,CDR3
TRBD1,TRBV28,TRBJ2-1,-,TGTGCCGGACAGGGCTCTGCGAACAATGAGCAGTTCTTC,CAGQGSANNEQFF
TRBD2,TRBV29-1,TRBJ2-2,few,TGCAGCGTTCTATCGGCTAGCGGGAGTGCCGGGGAGCTGTTTTTT,CSVLSASGSAGELFF
-,TRBV27,TRBJ1-4,-,TGTGCCAGCAGCCCCCTAAGAAGGCCTGAGGAAAAACTGTTTTTT,CASSPLRRPEEKLFF
TRBD2,TRBV5-1,TRBJ2-5,-,TGCGCCAGCAGCTCGGGACTAGCGGGAGAGAAAGAGACCCAGTACTTC,CASSSGLAGEKETQYF
-,TRBV7-2,TRBJ2-3,few,TGTGCCAGCAGCCCAGACAGGTTACGCACAGATACGCAGTATTTT,CASSPDRLRTDTQYF
TRBD2,TRBV2,TRBJ2-2,many,TGTGCCAGCAGAGGGACTAGCGGGTCCGGAGAGCTGTTTTTT,CASRGTSGSGELFF
-,TRBV7-2,TRBJ1-5,few,TGTGCCAGCAGCTTCTCCCAAGGTTCTCAGCATTTT,CASSFSQGSQHF
-,TRBV25-1,TRBJ1-2,few,TGTGCCAGCAGTTTGGCAGGGAGCGACTATGGCTACACCTTC,CASSLAGSDYGYTF
TRBD2,TRBV12-5,TRBJ2-1,few,TGTGCTAGTGCCGAAGCGGGAGGAGGCCCCTATGAGCAGTTCTTC,CASAEAGGGPYEQFF
-,TRBV6-5,TRBJ2-7,-,TGTGCCAGCACCCATAGGGCCCACGACAGGAGTACCTACGAGCAGTACTTC,CASTHRAHDRSTYEQYF
-,TRBV20-1,TRBJ1-5,few,TGCAGTGCTAGAAGCGGGCCGAATCAGCCCCAGCATTTT,CSARSGPNQPQHF
TRBD2,TRBV18,TRBJ2-2,few,TGTGCCAGCTCACAAAGGTCAGGACTAGCGGGAAATCTCGTGAACACCGGGGAGCTGTTTTTT,CASSQRSGLAGNLVNTGELFF
-,TRBV27,TRBJ1-5,few,TGTGCCAGCAGTTTATCGCTAGGGGGAGTTAATTATAGCAATCAGCCCCAGCATTTT,CASSLSLGGVNYSNQPQHF
-,TRBV4-1,TRBJ2-2,few,TGCGCCAGCAGCCGAAAAGCGGATAACACCGGGGAGCTGTTTTTT,CASSRKADNTGELFF
TRBD1,TRBV28,TRBJ1-1,few,TGTGCCAGCAGTTTCTCGACAGGGGTCACTGAAGCTTTCTTT,CASSFSTGVTEAFF
-,TRBV7-9,TRBJ2-1,-,TGTGCCAGCAGCTTAGAAGAGGGTGGCAATGAGCAGTTCTTC,CASSLEEGGNEQFF
TRBD1,TRBV20-1,TRBJ2-2,few,TGCAGTGCTAGGACAGGGAGAACCGGGGAGCTGTTTTTT,CSARTGRTGELFF
TRBD2,TRBV9,TRBJ2-5,few,TGTGCCAGCAGCGGTCAAGCGGGAGCGCTTGTGGAGACCCAGTACTTC,CASSGQAGALVETQYF
TRBD1,TRBV28,TRBJ1-2,-,TGTGCCAGCAGTGGGGGACAGGATCTAAGAGGCGACACCTTC,CASSGGQDLRGDTF
TRBD2,TRBV11-2,TRBJ2-3,-,TGTGCCAGCAGCCCCCTCCGCGGGAGGAAGGAAGATACGCAGTATTTT,CASSPLRGRKEDTQYF
-,TRBV28,TRBJ2-7,few,TGTGCCAGCAGTTCCTCCCCGACAGCTGCTAAGTACGAGCAGTACTTC,CASSSSPTAAKYEQYF
-,TRBV18,TRBJ2-6,-,TGTGCCAGCACAACGCAGGACATTATGGCCAACGTCCTGACTTTC,CASTTQDIMANVLTF
-,TRBV13,TRBJ1-5,few,TGTGCCAGCAGCCGTTACGCCCAAACAGGGAATCAGCCCCAGCATTTT,CASSRYAQTGNQPQHF
-,TRBV19,TRBJ2-2,few,TGTGCCAGTAGTATAATAGGGGGGAACACCGGGGAGCTGTTTTTT,CASSIIGGNTGELFF
TRBD1,TRBV9,TRBJ2-1,-,TGTGCCAGCAGCGGTCCGGGACAGGGGATAAATGAGCAGTTCTTC,CASSGPGQGINEQFF
-,TRBV28,TRBJ2-5,few,TGTGCCAGCAGAAGAGAGGGAGAGACCCAGTACTTC,CASRREGETQYF
TRBD1,TRBV20-1,TRBJ1-5,few,TGCAGTGCTAGGCGAGGGACAGGGGATCAGCCCCAGCATTTT,CSARRGTGDQPQHF
-,TRBV28,TRBJ2-1,few,TGTGCCAGCACCGTTAGCGGTTTTTACAATGAGCAGTTCTTC,CASTVSGFYNEQFF
-,TRBV3-1,TRBJ2-7,-,TGTGCCAGCAGCCAAGCTTCTTCCCGATACGAGCAGTACTTC,CASSQASSRYEQYF
TRBD1,TRBV7-2,TRBJ1-2,few,TGTGCCAGCAGCTTTACAGGGGGATCCTATGGCTACACCTTC,CASSFTGGSYGYTF
-,TRBV3-1,TRBJ1-5,-,TGTGCCAGCAGCCGAGGGGACAATCAGCCCCAGCATTTT,CASSRGDNQPQHF
-,TRBV2,TRBJ2-3,-,TGTGCCAGCAGGACTCATAGCACAGATACGCAGTATTTT,CASRTHSTDTQYF
-,TRBV12-3/TRBV12-4,TRBJ1-2,-,TGTGCCAGCAGAGGGGGGGGCTATGGCTACACCTTC,CASRGGGYGYTF
-,TRBV6-5,TRBJ2-1,few,TGTGCCAGCAGATCCGGGACCACCTACAATGAGCAGTTCTTC,CASRSGTTYNEQFF
-,TRBV28,TRBJ1-5,-,TGTGCCAGCAGCGCAGAAAGCGGGGGGCTGAGCAATCAGCCCCAGCATTTT,CASSAESGGLSNQPQHF
-,TRBV19,TRBJ1-5,-,TGTGCCAGTAGGGGGGGACCCTTTGAGCCCCAGCATTTT,CASRGGPFEPQHF
TRBD1,TRBV27,TRBJ1-2,-,TGTGCCAGCGGTTATAGGAGGACAGGGCCCTCCTATGGCTACACCTTC,CASGYRRTGPSYGYTF
-,TRBV20-1,TRBJ2-7,-,TGCAGTGCTAGAGAACAGAGAGGGGTCTACGAGCAGTACTTC,CSAREQRGVYEQYF
TRBD1,TRBV29-1,TRBJ1-1,-,TGCAGCGTCCAAACTTTGGACAGGAAAACTGAAGCTTTCTTT,CSVQTLDRKTEAFF
-,TRBV2,TRBJ2-1,few,TGTGCCAGGCGAAGGGTGGACGGGTCCAATGAGCAGTTCTTC,CARRRVDGSNEQFF
-,TRBV20-1,TRBJ1-2,-,TGCAGTGCCAGCGATCAGTACTATGGCTACACCTTC,CSASDQYYGYTF
TRBD1,TRBV13,TRBJ1-3,-,TGTGCCAGCAGCAACAGGCCCTCGAGGGACAGCTCTGGAAACACCATATATTTT,CASSNRPSRDSSGNTIYF